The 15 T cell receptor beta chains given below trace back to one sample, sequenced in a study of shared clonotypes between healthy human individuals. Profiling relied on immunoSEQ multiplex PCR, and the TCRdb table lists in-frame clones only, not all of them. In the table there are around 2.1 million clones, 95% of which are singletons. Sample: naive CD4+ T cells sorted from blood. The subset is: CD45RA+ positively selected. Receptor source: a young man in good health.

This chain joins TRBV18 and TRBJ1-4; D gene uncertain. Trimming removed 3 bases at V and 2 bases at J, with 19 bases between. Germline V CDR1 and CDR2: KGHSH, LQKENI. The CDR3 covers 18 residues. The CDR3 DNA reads TGTGCCAGCTCACCCGTAATCCCCGCGGAGCGCACTAATGAAAAACTGTTTTTT. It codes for CASSPVIPAERTNEKLFF.

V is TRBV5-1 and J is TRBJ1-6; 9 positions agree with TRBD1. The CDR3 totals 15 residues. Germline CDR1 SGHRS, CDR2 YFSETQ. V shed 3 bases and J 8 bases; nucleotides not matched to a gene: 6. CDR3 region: CASSYGQGLHSPLHF. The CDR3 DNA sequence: TGCGCCAGCAGCTACGGACAGGGGTTGCATTCACCCCTCCACTTT.

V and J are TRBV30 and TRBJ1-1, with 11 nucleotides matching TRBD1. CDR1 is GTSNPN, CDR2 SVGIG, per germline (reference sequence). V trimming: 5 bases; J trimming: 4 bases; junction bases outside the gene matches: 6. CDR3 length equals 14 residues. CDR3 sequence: CAWEYGTGGTEAFF. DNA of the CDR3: TGTGCCTGGGAGTATGGGACAGGGGGCACTGAAGCTTTCTTT.

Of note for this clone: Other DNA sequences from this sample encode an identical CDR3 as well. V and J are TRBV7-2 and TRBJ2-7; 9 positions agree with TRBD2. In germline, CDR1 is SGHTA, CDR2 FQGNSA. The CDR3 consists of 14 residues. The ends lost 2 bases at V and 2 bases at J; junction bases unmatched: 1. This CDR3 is CASSLLAGPYEQYF. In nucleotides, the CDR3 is TGTGCCAGCAGCTTACTAGCGGGACCCTACGAGCAGTACTTC.

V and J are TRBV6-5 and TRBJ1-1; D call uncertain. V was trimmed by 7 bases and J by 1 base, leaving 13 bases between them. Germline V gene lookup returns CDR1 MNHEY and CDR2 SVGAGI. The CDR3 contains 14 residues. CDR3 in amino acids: CASNGGMGNTEAFF. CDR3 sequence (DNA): TGTGCCAGCAACGGAGGGATGGGGAACACTGAAGCTTTCTTT.

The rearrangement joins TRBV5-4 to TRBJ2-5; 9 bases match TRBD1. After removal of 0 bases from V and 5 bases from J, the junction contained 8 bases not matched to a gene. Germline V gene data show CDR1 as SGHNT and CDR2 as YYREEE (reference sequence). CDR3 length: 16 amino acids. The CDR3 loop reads CASSLGTGGQGETQYF. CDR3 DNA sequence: TGTGCCAGCAGCTTGGGAACAGGGGGCCAAGGGGAGACCCAGTACTTC.

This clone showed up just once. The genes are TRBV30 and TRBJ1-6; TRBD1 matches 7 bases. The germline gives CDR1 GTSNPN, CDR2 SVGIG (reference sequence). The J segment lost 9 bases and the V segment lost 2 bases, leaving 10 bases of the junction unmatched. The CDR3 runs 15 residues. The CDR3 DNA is TGTGCCTGGAGTACGACAGGGTGGGATTTTTCACCCCTCCACTTT. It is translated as CAWSTTGWDFSPLHF.

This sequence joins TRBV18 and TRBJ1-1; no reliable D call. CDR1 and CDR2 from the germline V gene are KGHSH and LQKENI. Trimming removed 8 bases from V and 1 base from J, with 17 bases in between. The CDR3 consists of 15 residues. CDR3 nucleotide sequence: TGTGCCAGCCACGGGCCTGCTCATGGGAACACTGAAGCTTTCTTT. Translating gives CASHGPAHGNTEAFF.

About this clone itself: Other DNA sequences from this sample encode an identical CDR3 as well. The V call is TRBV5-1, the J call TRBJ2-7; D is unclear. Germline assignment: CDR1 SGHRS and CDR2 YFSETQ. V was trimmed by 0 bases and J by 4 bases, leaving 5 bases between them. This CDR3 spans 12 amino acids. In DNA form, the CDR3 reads TGCGCCAGCAGCTTGGTTAGATACGAGCAGTACTTC. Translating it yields CASSLVRYEQYF.

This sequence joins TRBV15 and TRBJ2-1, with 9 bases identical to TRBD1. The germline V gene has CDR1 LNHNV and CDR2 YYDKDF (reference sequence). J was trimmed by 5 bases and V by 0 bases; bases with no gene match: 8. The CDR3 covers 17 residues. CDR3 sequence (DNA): TGTGCCACCAGCAGAGACCTTCCCGGGACAGGGCACAATGAGCAGTTCTTC. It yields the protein CATSRDLPGTGHNEQFF.

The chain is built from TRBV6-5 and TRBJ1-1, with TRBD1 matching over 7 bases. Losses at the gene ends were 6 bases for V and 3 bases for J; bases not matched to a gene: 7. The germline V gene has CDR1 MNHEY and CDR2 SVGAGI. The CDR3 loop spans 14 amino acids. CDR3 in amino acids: CASRAGTADTEAFF. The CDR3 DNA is TGTGCCAGCAGAGCCGGGACAGCGGACACTGAAGCTTTCTTT.

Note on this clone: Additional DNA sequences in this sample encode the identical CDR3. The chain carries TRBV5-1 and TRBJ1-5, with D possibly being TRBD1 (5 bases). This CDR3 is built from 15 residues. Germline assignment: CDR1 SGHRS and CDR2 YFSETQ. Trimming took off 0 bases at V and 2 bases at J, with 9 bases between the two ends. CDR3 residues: CASSLAGGGNQPQHF. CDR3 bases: TGCGCCAGCAGCTTGGCGGGGGGAGGCAATCAGCCCCAGCATTTT. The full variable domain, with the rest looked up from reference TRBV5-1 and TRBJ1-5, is KAGVTQTPRYLIKTRGQQVTLSCSPISGHRSVSWYQQTPGQGLQFLFEYFSETQRNKGNFPGRFSGRQFSNSRSEMNVSTLELGDSALYLCASSLAGGGNQPQHFGDGTRLSIL.

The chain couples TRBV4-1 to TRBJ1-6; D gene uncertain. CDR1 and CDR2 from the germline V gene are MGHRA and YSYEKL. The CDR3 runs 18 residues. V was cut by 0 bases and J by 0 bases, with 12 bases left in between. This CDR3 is CASSQDLSLSSYNSPLHF. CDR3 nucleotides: TGCGCCAGCAGCCAAGATTTGAGCTTAAGCTCCTATAATTCACCCCTCCACTTT.

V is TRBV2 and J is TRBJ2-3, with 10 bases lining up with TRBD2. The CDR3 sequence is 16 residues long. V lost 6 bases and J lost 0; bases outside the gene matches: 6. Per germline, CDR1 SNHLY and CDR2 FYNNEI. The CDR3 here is CASRASGGSSTDTQYF. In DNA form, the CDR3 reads TGTGCCAGCAGGGCTAGCGGGGGTTCTAGCACAGATACGCAGTATTTT.

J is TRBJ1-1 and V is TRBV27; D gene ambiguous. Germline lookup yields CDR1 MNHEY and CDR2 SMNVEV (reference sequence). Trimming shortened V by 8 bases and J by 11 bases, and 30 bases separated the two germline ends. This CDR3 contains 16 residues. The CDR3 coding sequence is TGTGCCAGCTCCCCCAGGCCGCCCGCCGAGAGTGTTGGGGCTTTCTTT. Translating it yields CASSPRPPAESVGAFF.